The T cell receptor (beta chain) described here comes from a study of blood T cell repertoires in COVID-19. About the research overall: Samples came from the United States, Italy and Spain, spanning acute and convalescent COVID-19. In each case, the material was cDNA or gDNA derived from T cells, B-cell-depleted T cells, or PBMCs.

Original analysis: Reference gene primer amplification in the assay estimated nucleated cell counts. Method: immunoSEQ multiplex PCR; TCRdb's copy keeps in-frame clones and lacks some. That table is the source of V, J and clone size, and D and trimming were worked out from the DNA. The sample consists of more than 110,000 clones, around nine tenths of them appearing once. Germline-derived CDR1 and CDR2 are SGHTA and FQGNSA. This CDR3 has 15 amino acids. The V end was cut by 5 bases, the J end by 4 bases, with 15 bases between. The sequence was obtained from a man aged 50 to 60 with active or convalescent COVID-19. This chain links TRBV7-2 with TRBJ2-4; a possible D gene is TRBD2 (7 bases). Sequencing was carried out using peripheral blood. CDR3 sequence: CASSPGGGRKNIQYF. DNA of the CDR3: TGTGCCAGCAGCCCGGGGGGCGGGAGAAAAAACATTCAGTACTTC.